The clone carrying this TCR beta chain was picked up one time. Only in-frame clones appear in the TCRdb table, and some are missing; sequencing was by immunoSEQ multiplex PCR. The sample includes about 350,000 clones, approximately 91% of them seen just once. The study assigned cohorts using participant-reported clinical history. Someone with COVID-19 had been met by exposed participants within 2 weeks before study entry. This sample is part of a study of blood T cell repertoires in COVID-19. Study-level information: Donors in the United States, Italy and Spain gave samples during acute or convalescent COVID-19. The cDNA or gDNA used as material had been derived from T cells, B-cell-depleted T cells, or PBMCs.

This CDR3 has 14 amino acids. Trimming took 5 bases from V and 3 from J; bases not matched to a gene: 2. Germline V lookup: CDR1 MNHNY, CDR2 SVGAGI (reference sequence). The rearrangement links TRBV6-6 to TRBJ2-1; 9 bases line up with TRBD1. The TCR comes from a woman aged 25 to 39 who had been exposed to COVID-19. The sample consisted of PBMCs or T cells enriched from blood (not recorded which). The DNA of the CDR3 is TGTGCCAGCAGTAAGGGACAGGGCTACAATGAGCAGTTCTTC. Protein sequence: CASSKGQGYNEQFF.